The rows below give T cell receptor beta chains drawn from one sample of a study of blood T cells in healthy people across ages. TCRdb analysed the 5' RACE reads with MiXCR anew, one entry per CDR3 protein. The sample carries over a million distinct CDR3 sequences, 25% recorded once. These data are also associated with another study on T cells of mothers and their children.

The sample comprised blood. These receptors were taken from a girl aged 2-15 years in good health. The CDR3 runs from the conserved cysteine through the conserved F or W. Each record gives: J gene, clone size, V gene, D gene, CDR3 protein, CDR3 DNA. A D gene is named only where the DNA matches it firmly. A row's size may be missing; if present it is once, few, many or a size class.

TRBJ2-7 NA TRBV6-1 NA CASSASEQYF TGTGCCAGCAGTGCCAGCGAGCAGTACTTC
TRBJ1-3 NA TRBV21-1 NA CASSKNPPGDTIYF TGTGCCAGCAGCAAAAACCCCCCTGGAGACACCATATATTTT
TRBJ2-3 once TRBV20-1 TRBD2 CSARIPTSGGYTDTQYF TGCAGTGCTAGAATCCCCACTAGCGGGGGGTACACAGATACGCAGTATTTT
TRBJ2-1 NA TRBV6-1 TRBD2 CASSLTASGLSYNEQFF TGTGCCAGCAGTCTCACCGCTAGCGGGCTCTCCTACAATGAGCAGTTCTTC
TRBJ2-7 few TRBV20-1 TRBD2 CSARDGGGLAISYEQYF TGCAGTGCTAGAGATGGGGGTGGACTAGCGATCTCCTACGAGCAGTACTTC
TRBJ2-1 NA TRBV6-1 TRBD2 CASRSGGLAGNNEQFF TGTGCCAGCAGATCCGGGGGACTAGCGGGTAATAATGAGCAGTTCTTC
TRBJ2-7 NA TRBV7-8 NA CASSFAIQDEQYF TGTGCCAGCAGCTTCGCCATACAGGACGAGCAGTACTTC
TRBJ2-7 NA TRBV3-1 NA CASSQEDGTYHEQYF TGTGCCAGCAGCCAAGAAGACGGGACTTACCACGAGCAGTACTTC
TRBJ2-1 NA TRBV28 NA CASVPTGSGHEQFF TGTGCCAGCGTTCCCACCGGGAGTGGACATGAGCAGTTCTTC
TRBJ1-2 few TRBV7-9 NA CALPRYPYGYTF TGTGCCCTTCCTCGATATCCCTATGGCTACACCTTC
TRBJ2-5 NA TRBV25-1 TRBD2 CASSEVVAGTKVGTQYF TGTGCCAGCAGTGAGGTAGTAGCGGGCACCAAGGTCGGGACCCAGTACTTC
TRBJ2-1 NA TRBV4-3 TRBD1 CASSQEGTGYNEQFF TGCGCCAGCAGCCAAGAGGGGACAGGGTACAATGAGCAGTTCTTC
TRBJ2-5 NA TRBV11-2 TRBD1 CASSQTGALQETQYF TGTGCCAGCAGCCAAACAGGGGCCTTACAAGAGACCCAGTACTTC
TRBJ2-7 few TRBV9 NA CASSVGSGGVGSEQYF TGTGCCAGCAGCGTAGGATCGGGCGGCGTGGGCAGCGAGCAGTACTTC
TRBJ2-5 NA TRBV27 NA CASSPRDGRETQYF TGTGCCAGCAGTCCTCGGGACGGTCGAGAGACCCAGTACTTC
TRBJ2-1 few TRBV21-1 NA CALGQGDGSYNEQFF TGTGCCCTGGGGCAGGGGGACGGCTCCTACAATGAGCAGTTCTTC
TRBJ1-4 NA TRBV24-1 NA CATSDGDNEKLFF TGTGCCACCAGTGACGGAGATAATGAAAAACTGTTTTTT
TRBJ2-6 few TRBV5-1 NA CASSANSGANVLTF TGCGCCAGCAGCGCTAATTCTGGGGCCAACGTCCTGACTTTC
TRBJ2-7 few TRBV27 NA CASSERVTYEQYF TGTGCCAGCAGCGAGCGGGTTACCTACGAGCAGTACTTC
TRBJ1-5 many TRBV7-9 NA CASSLGDQPQHF TGTGCCAGCAGCTTAGGGGATCAGCCCCAGCATTTT
TRBJ2-5 few TRBV6-1 TRBD1 CASRGDRAIQETQYF TGTGCCAGCAGGGGGGACAGGGCGATCCAAGAGACCCAGTACTTC
TRBJ1-2 few TRBV12-3/TRBV12-4 NA CASNADRAHGYTF TGTGCCAGCAATGCTGACAGAGCTCATGGCTACACCTTC
TRBJ2-1 NA TRBV6-6 NA CASSPRREDEQFF TGTGCCAGCAGCCCCCGCAGGGAGGATGAGCAGTTCTTC